The sequence of this T cell receptor beta chain was determined in a study of post-analysis software for immune sequencing data. General study results and limits: Roughly 5 TRBV segments, including TRBV5-6, TRBV5-1 and TRBV20-1, were more frequent in patients than controls.

Looked up from germline, CDR1 is SGHTS and CDR2 is YDEGEE. The CDR3 spans 16 residues. The trim removed 2 bases at V and 3 bases at J, leaving 11 bases unmatched. Built from TCR beta cDNA, the libraries had unique molecular identifiers in them. TCRdb independently ran MiXCR on the PCR reads; one entry per CDR3 protein. The sample holds fewer than 550,000 distinct CDR3 sequences; less than 40% are singletons and the top ten take around 6.1%. Remarks on this clonotype: Its specificity is unknown.

The receptor comes from a girl under 18 with multiple sclerosis. The sequenced material came from blood. V gene TRBV5-8 combines with J gene TRBJ2-7, with 7 bases lining up with TRBD1. CDR3 loop: CASSFPSRTGRYEQYF. CDR3 in DNA: TGTGCCAGCAGCTTCCCCTCCCGGACAGGCCGCTACGAGCAGTACTTC.